The 32 T cell receptor beta chains below all came from one sample that was sequenced in a study of blood T cells in healthy people across ages. The use of a sample-barcoded 5' primer and a J-beta primer mix characterized a second PCR of 7 to 11 cycles. TCRdb used MiXCR to reprocess the 5' RACE reads, holding one entry per CDR3 protein. This table has 1.8 million or so distinct CDR3 sequences, roughly two fifths appearing once. Sequencing used blood. Receptor source: a human donor in good health.

This clonotype showed up just a few times. The chain couples TRBV6-5 to TRBJ2-1; 9 nucleotides align to TRBD1. The germline CDR1 and CDR2 sequences are MNHEY and SVGAGI. The CDR3 consists of 15 residues. V lost 3 bases, J lost 10 bases, and 10 bases stayed unmatched. CDR3 DNA sequence: TGTGCCAGCAGTTATTATGGCGAGACAGGGGGAGAGCAGTTCTTC. Protein: CASSYYGETGGEQFF.

The CDR3 nucleotides read TGTGCCAGCAGCTCGGGACAGACAATGAACACTGAAGCTTTCTTT. This translates into CASSSGQTMNTEAFF. The genes are TRBV7-8 and TRBJ1-1; 7 bases line up with TRBD1. With 4 bases clipped from V and 0 bases from J, the junction kept 5 bases outside the gene matches. The CDR3 runs 15 residues. Germline V lookup: CDR1 SGHVS, CDR2 FQNEAQ.

This clonotype was detected once. CDR3 loop: CASSEARNTIYF. The CDR3 DNA reads as TGTGCCAGCAGCGAGGCGCGAAACACCATATATTTT. V and J are TRBV2 and TRBJ1-3, with unresolved D. The germline V and J ends were trimmed by 6 bases and 5 bases, with 8 bases remaining between them. The CDR3 has 12 amino acids. Germline CDR1 is SNHLY and CDR2 is FYNNEI.

This clonotype was counted only a few times. The V call is TRBV20-1, the J call TRBJ2-5; D is uncertain. This CDR3 spans 13 amino acids. Per germline, CDR1 DFQATT and CDR2 SNEGSKA (reference sequence). Trimming took 3 bases from V and 5 from J, leaving 13 bases between them. The CDR3 DNA reads as TGCAGTGCTAGGTCGAGCGTTTACGAGACCCAGTACTTC. Translating it yields CSARSSVYETQYF.

This chain links TRBV28 with TRBJ2-1; 12 bases line up with TRBD2. This CDR3 region has 15 residues. Trimming at V came to 5 bases and at J to 7 bases, leaving 6 bases not matched to a gene. Germline V gene data show CDR1 as MDHEN and CDR2 as SYDVKM. The CDR3 protein is CASSPLGTSGNEQFF. The CDR3 DNA sequence: TGTGCCAGCAGTCCCTTAGGGACTAGCGGGAATGAGCAGTTCTTC.

This clonotype was detected a few times. The rearrangement joins TRBV29-1 to TRBJ2-7, with D possibly TRBD1 on 5 matching bases. V dropped 7 bases and J dropped 5 bases, with 15 bases sitting between them. The V gene's germline CDR1 is SQVTM and CDR2 ANQGSEA. The CDR3 loop spans 12 amino acids. The CDR3 bases are TGCAGCGCGCAGGGTTTTGGCGACGAGCAGTACTTC. It specifies CSAQGFGDEQYF.

The CDR3 spells CSARKGSYYGYTF. The CDR3 region has the DNA TGCAGTGCTCGGAAGGGAAGTTACTATGGCTACACCTTC. J is TRBJ1-2 and V is TRBV20-1, with D unresolved. This CDR3 has 13 amino acids. Germline V CDR1 and CDR2: DFQATT, SNEGSKA (reference sequence). V lost 5 bases and J lost 3, with 13 bases in between.

Comment on this clonotype: A read error may account for a junction end that differs from germline. The rearrangement uses TRBV4-2 and TRBJ1-2; D is perhaps TRBD1 (6 bases). This CDR3 contains 15 residues. The germline gives CDR1 LGHNA, CDR2 YNFKEQ. The CDR3 here is CASSGSGQLNYDYTF. Here the CDR3 DNA reads TGTGCCAGCAGCGGTTCGGGACAACTAAACTATGACTACACCTTC.

The rearrangement links TRBV10-3 to TRBJ2-5; maybe TRBD2 (6 bases). The closer fit of TRBJ2-7 to the DNA end suggests the J call may be wrong. CDR1 ENHRY and CDR2 SYGVKD come from the germline V gene. CDR3 length: 18 amino acids. This CDR3 reads CAISEVPVGGGGTYEQYF. For the CDR3, the DNA is TGTGCCATCAGTGAGGTCCCCGTAGGAGGAGGCGGGACCTACGAGCAGTACTTC.

This chain joins TRBV2 and TRBJ1-1, with D unresolved. Germline CDR1 SNHLY, CDR2 FYNNEI. CDR3 length: 15 amino acids. V gave up 6 bases and J gave up 5 bases, with 19 bases separating them. CDR3 sequence reads: CASSGGLLAVTEAFF. The CDR3 DNA reads as TGTGCCAGCAGCGGCGGACTTCTGGCGGTGACTGAAGCTTTCTTT.

The chain recombines TRBV28 with TRBJ1-4; TRBD1 might be the D (6 bases). In germline, CDR1 is MDHEN, CDR2 SYDVKM. The CDR3 contains 14 residues. Deletions cut 7 bases from V and 4 bases from J, with 13 bases between. This CDR3 is CASTQGGGNEKLFF. The CDR3, as DNA: TGTGCCAGCACCCAGGGAGGGGGTAATGAAAAACTGTTTTTT. The variable domain in full, with the rest retrieved from reference TRBV28 and TRBJ1-4, is DVKVTQSSRYLVKRTGEKVFLECVQDMDHENMFWYRQDPGLGLRLIYFSYDVKMKEKGDIPEGYSVSREKKERFSLILESASTNQTSMYLCASTQGGGNEKLFFGSGTQLSVL.

This clonotype was detected a few times. The chain combines TRBV24-1 with TRBJ2-2; TRBD1 matches at 8 bases. J lost 5 bases, V lost 9 bases, and 10 bases had no gene match. Germline V gene data show CDR1 as KGHDR and CDR2 as SFDVKD. This CDR3 region has 15 residues. The CDR3 nucleotides read TGTGCCACCGGAGAGATGGACAGGGATACCGGGGAGCTGTTTTTT. Translation: CATGEMDRDTGELFF.

This chain uses TRBV7-2 with TRBJ1-1; 8 bases fit TRBD1. The germline gives CDR1 SGHTA, CDR2 FQGNSA. This CDR3 region has 17 residues. V lost 2 bases and J lost 7; bases outside the gene matches: 15. CDR3 sequence: CASSLYPRGRRGGEAFF. Written as DNA, the CDR3 is TGTGCCAGCAGCTTATATCCCAGGGGGCGTCGGGGTGGTGAAGCTTTCTTT.

This chain uses TRBV6-5 with TRBJ2-4, with D perhaps matching TRBD1 (6 bases). The last part of the DNA fits TRBJ2-5 better; the J call may be wrong. The CDR3 spans 14 residues. Germline V CDR1 and CDR2: MNHEY, SVGAGI. The CDR3 here is CASSQTGFQETQYF. CDR3 bases: TGTGCCAGCAGTCAGACAGGTTTCCAAGAGACCCAGTACTTC.

This clonotype has a handful of counts. This chain links TRBV12-3 or TRBV12-4 with TRBJ2-7, with a weak D call TRBD2 (5 bases). The DNA end favors TRBJ2-5, so the J call may be wrong. The CDR3 extends over 14 amino acids. The DNA for the CDR3 is TGTGCCAGCAGCCCTCTACTGGGCGGGGAGACCCAGTACTTC. It codes for CASSPLLGGETQYF.

The rearrangement links TRBV5-4 to TRBJ1-4, with 9 positions matching TRBD1. The germline V gene has CDR1 SGHNT and CDR2 YYREEE (reference sequence). This CDR3 has 13 amino acids. With 4 bases clipped from V and 10 bases from J, the junction kept 5 bases outside the gene matches. CDR3: CASSPDRGGKLFF. CDR3 sequence (DNA): TGTGCCAGCAGCCCTGACAGGGGGGGAAAACTGTTTTTT.

This clonotype was recorded a few times. The chain uses TRBV15 and TRBJ2-7; possible D gene TRBD1, 5 bases. Germline lookup yields CDR1 LNHNV and CDR2 YYDKDF (reference sequence). V lost 0 bases and J lost 0, with 9 bases in between. There are 15 residues in the CDR3. CDR3 protein: CATSREYRSSYEQYF. Here the CDR3 DNA reads TGTGCCACCAGCAGAGAATACAGGAGCTCCTACGAGCAGTACTTC.

The chain carries TRBV4-2 and TRBJ1-4; TRBD1 agrees at 7 bases. Germline V gene data show CDR1 as LGHNA and CDR2 as YNFKEQ. J gave up 5 bases and V 1 base, and 7 bases lay outside the gene matches. The CDR3 extends over 16 amino acids. CDR3 in amino acids: CASSQAIRGRNEKLFF. The CDR3 bases are TGTGCCAGCAGCCAAGCTATAAGGGGGCGCAATGAAAAACTGTTTTTT.

The chain recombines TRBV5-1 with TRBJ1-1, with D uncertain. V lost 0 bases to trimming and J lost 1 base, with 13 bases between them. This CDR3 spans 16 amino acids. Per germline, CDR1 SGHRS and CDR2 YFSETQ. This CDR3 is CASSLDGRNGNTEAFF. The CDR3 DNA sequence: TGCGCCAGCAGCTTGGACGGAAGAAACGGGAACACTGAAGCTTTCTTT.

CDR3 DNA: TGCGCCAGCAGGGGGGACAGAAGTGAAGCTTTCTTT. It yields the protein CASRGDRSEAFF. This chain uses TRBV5-1 with TRBJ1-1, with 7 bases lining up with TRBD1. Germline V gene data show CDR1 as SGHRS and CDR2 as YFSETQ. The CDR3 extends over 12 amino acids. With V trimmed by 5 bases and J by 7 bases, 5 bases remained unmatched.

This clonotype appeared many times. This chain links TRBV4-1 with TRBJ1-2; D perhaps matches TRBD1 (6 bases). The length of the CDR3 is 16 residues. CDR1 is MGHRA and CDR2 is YSYEKL in the germline V gene. V was cut by 0 bases and J by 4 bases, with 15 bases left in between. The CDR3 nucleotides read TGCGCCAGCAGCCAAGATCTACAGGGCCGTCCCTATGGCTACACCTTC. It yields the protein CASSQDLQGRPYGYTF.

As to this clonotype: A read error may produce the germline difference seen at one junction end. This chain connects TRBV9 to TRBJ1-2; D possibly corresponds to TRBD1 (6 bases). The CDR3 contains 19 residues. Germline V gene sequence: CDR1 SGDLS, CDR2 YYNGEE. As DNA, the CDR3 is TGTGTCAGCAGCGTAGACATCATCGGGGGCAGCCAAGACATCTATGGCTACACCTTC. Protein sequence: CVSSVDIIGGSQDIYGYTF.

Remarks on this clonotype: The conserved phenylalanine or tryptophan normally closing the CDR3 is absent here, so this likely arose from a read error. V usage is TRBV20-1 and J usage is TRBJ2-5; D is possibly TRBD1 (6 bases). The J call is uncertain, as TRBJ2-7 better fits the DNA end. CDR1 is DFQATT, CDR2 SNEGSKA, per germline (reference sequence). The CDR3 is 12 residues long. CDR3 in DNA: TGCAGTGCTAGTACAGGGTTATACGAGCAGTACTGC. Translated, it gives CSASTGLYEQYC.

This clonotype came up a few times. This sequence joins TRBV12-3 or TRBV12-4 and TRBJ1-5; D perhaps matches TRBD1 (5 bases). The CDR3 is 13 amino acids. Trimming cost V 6 bases and J 5 bases, with 11 bases left between them. As DNA, the CDR3 is TGTGCCAGCAGAAACCAGGGTGATCAGCCCCAGCATTTT. Translated: CASRNQGDQPQHF.

This clonotype has at least ten counts. The rearrangement uses TRBV20-1 and TRBJ2-7; a weak D match, TRBD2 (5 bases). The V end was cut by 3 bases, the J end by 0 bases, with 6 bases between. Germline-derived CDR1 and CDR2 are DFQATT and SNEGSKA (reference sequence). The CDR3 spans 12 residues. The CDR3, as DNA: TGCAGTGCTAGCGGGGACTCCTACGAGCAGTACTTC. It specifies CSASGDSYEQYF.

The chain has TRBV7-8 and TRBJ1-5; D is possibly TRBD1 (6 bases). V was pared by 2 bases and J by 6 bases, with 17 bases between. CDR3 length: 16 residues. Germline CDR1 is SGHVS and CDR2 is FQNEAQ. The CDR3 is CASSLWLARGVQPQHF. The CDR3 region has the DNA TGTGCCAGCAGCTTATGGCTCGCCAGGGGCGTTCAGCCCCAGCATTTT.

This clonotype was observed a single time. The CDR3 is CATLAGGNSYEQYF. The CDR3 DNA reads TGTGCCACCCTAGCGGGGGGAAATTCCTACGAGCAGTACTTC. This rearrangement joins TRBV10-3 to TRBJ2-7; TRBD2 matches 11 bases. Looked up from germline, CDR1 is ENHRY and CDR2 is SYGVKD. Trimming took 10 bases from V and 1 from J; bases not matched to a gene: 6. The CDR3 consists of 14 residues.

The J gene is TRBJ2-7, the V gene TRBV4-2; D is unclear. This CDR3 has 15 residues. V lost 0 bases and J lost 0, with 9 bases in between. Germline V gives CDR1 LGHNA, CDR2 YNFKEQ. The CDR3 DNA sequence: TGTGCCAGCAGCCAAGATTCCCACAACTCCTACGAGCAGTACTTC. It codes for CASSQDSHNSYEQYF.

The chain has TRBV5-1 and TRBJ2-7; possibly TRBD1 for D (6 bases). The length of the CDR3 is 14 residues. Trimming cost V 3 bases and J 0 bases, with 10 bases left between them. Looked up from germline, CDR1 is SGHRS and CDR2 is YFSETQ. CDR3 sequence (DNA): TGCGCCAGCAGCTCAGGGGCCAACTCCTACGAGCAGTACTTC. As protein: CASSSGANSYEQYF.

This chain links TRBV15 with TRBJ2-1; 8 positions agree with TRBD2. The CDR3 length is 15 residues. The V segment lost 5 bases and the J segment 3 bases; nucleotides outside the gene matches: 6. Germline V gene sequence: CDR1 LNHNV, CDR2 YYDKDF (reference sequence). CDR3 amino acids: CATSYVAGSYNEQFF. Here the CDR3 DNA reads TGTGCCACCAGCTATGTAGCGGGGAGCTACAATGAGCAGTTCTTC.

The V call is TRBV4-3, the J call TRBJ2-1, with TRBD2 matching 7 bases. There are 17 residues in the CDR3. CDR1 LGHNA and CDR2 YSLEER come from the germline V gene. The ends lost 0 bases at V and 4 bases at J; junction bases unmatched: 9. CDR3 in DNA: TGCGCCAGCAGCCAAGATGGGGGGGGGGTCGAATACAATGAGCAGTTCTTC. This sequence encodes CASSQDGGGVEYNEQFF.

This clonotype was found a few times. The rearrangement joins TRBV29-1 to TRBJ1-5; a possible D gene is TRBD1 (6 bases). CDR1 is SQVTM, CDR2 ANQGSEA, per germline. V was pared by 6 bases and J by 1 base, with 13 bases between. CDR3 length: 14 residues. CDR3 nucleotide sequence: TGCAGCGTAACGGGGGGGGCCAGCAATCAGCCCCAGCATTTT. Translation: CSVTGGASNQPQHF.